Shown below are 3 T cell receptor beta chains from a single sample sequenced in a study of identifying expanded T cells in peripheral blood. Sequenced by immunoSEQ multiplex PCR; TCRdb stores in-frame clones only, minus some. The sample includes approximately 92,000 clones, roughly 81% of them seen just once. Input material: blood. Receptor source: a person aged 18 to 70 in good health.

V gene TRBV7-2 combines with J gene TRBJ2-5; D is perhaps TRBD2 (6 bases). In germline, CDR1 is SGHTA, CDR2 FQGNSA. The CDR3 covers 16 residues. Trimming pared 5 bases from V and 5 bases from J, leaving 21 bases between. CDR3 loop: CASSPNGRGPPETQYF. The CDR3 DNA is TGTGCCAGCAGCCCGAATGGGCGGGGCCCCCCGGAGACCCAGTACTTC.

The chain has TRBV7-9 and TRBJ1-1; D gene ambiguous. The V end lost 3 bases, the J end lost 4 bases, and 12 bases lay between the germline ends. The germline V gene has CDR1 SEHNR and CDR2 FQNEAQ (reference sequence). The CDR3 is 14 residues long. The CDR3 here is CASSLSRLVTEAFF. Here the CDR3 DNA reads TGTGCCAGCAGCTTGAGTAGGCTAGTCACTGAAGCTTTCTTT.

CDR3 sequence (DNA): TGTGCCAGCAGGAGGAGTGGAAACACCGGGGAGCTGTTTTTT. This encodes CASRRSGNTGELFF. The chain recombines TRBV7-3 with TRBJ2-2; D not certain. Germline CDR1 reads SGHTA; CDR2 reads FQGTGA. Trimming stripped 6 bases from V and 2 bases from J, with 10 bases between. The CDR3 spans 14 residues.